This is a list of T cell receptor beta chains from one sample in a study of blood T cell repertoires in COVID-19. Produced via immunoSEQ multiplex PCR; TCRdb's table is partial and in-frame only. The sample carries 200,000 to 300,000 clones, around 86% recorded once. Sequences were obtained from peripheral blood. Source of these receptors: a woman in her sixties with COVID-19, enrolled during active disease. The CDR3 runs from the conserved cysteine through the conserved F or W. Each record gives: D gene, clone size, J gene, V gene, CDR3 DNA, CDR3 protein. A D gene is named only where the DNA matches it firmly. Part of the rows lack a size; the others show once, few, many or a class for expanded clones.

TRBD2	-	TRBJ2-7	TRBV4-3	TGCGCCAGCAGCCAAGATCGTAATAGCGGGAGCTTCGAGCAGTACTTC	CASSQDRNSGSFEQYF
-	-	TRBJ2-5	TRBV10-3	TGTGCCATCAGTGAGTCTGGAGGGGAGACCCAGTACTTC	CAISESGGETQYF
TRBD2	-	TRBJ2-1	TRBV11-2	TGTGCCAGCAGCCCCGCTAGCGGGAGGTACAATGAGCAGTTCTTC	CASSPASGRYNEQFF
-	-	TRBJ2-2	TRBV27	TGTGCCAGCAGTTATGCGGGGAACACCGGGGAGCTGTTTTTT	CASSYAGNTGELFF
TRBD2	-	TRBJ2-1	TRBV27	TGTGCCAGCAGTTTAAGGAGTCGGATTAGCGGGATTTGGTTCTTC	CASSLRSRISGIWFF
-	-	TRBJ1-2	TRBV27	TGTGCCAGCAGGACTTCACACTATGGCTACACCTTC	CASRTSHYGYTF
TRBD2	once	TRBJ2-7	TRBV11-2	TGTGCCAGCAGCGGTAGGACTAGCGGGGGACATCAGTACTTC	CASSGRTSGGHQYF
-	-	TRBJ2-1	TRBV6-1	TGTGCCAGCAGTGAAGCGCAGGGGGGCCGGGGCGAGCAGTTCTTC	CASSEAQGGRGEQFF
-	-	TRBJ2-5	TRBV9	TGTGCCAGCAGCGTAGACCGGGGGAGAGAGACCCAGTACTTC	CASSVDRGRETQYF
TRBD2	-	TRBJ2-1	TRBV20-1	TGCAGTGCGGGGACTAGCAATGAGCAGTTCTTC	CSAGTSNEQFF
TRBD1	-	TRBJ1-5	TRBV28	TGTGCCAGCAGTTCACCGGGACAGGGGCCTGATCAGCCCCAGCATTTT	CASSSPGQGPDQPQHF
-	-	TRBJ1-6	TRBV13	TGTGCCAGCAGCTTCCGTGGTTCGCGGAATTCACCCCTCCACTTT	CASSFRGSRNSPLHF
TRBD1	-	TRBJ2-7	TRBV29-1	TGCAGCGTTCTAATTGGGTGGACAGGGGTGGTTTACGAGCAGTACTTC	CSVLIGWTGVVYEQYF
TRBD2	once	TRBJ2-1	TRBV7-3	TGTGCCAGCAGACGGGAGGGGGGACTAGCGGGCAGCCATGAGCAGTTCTTC	CASRREGGLAGSHEQFF
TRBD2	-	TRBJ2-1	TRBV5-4	TGTGCCAGCAGCTCCTTAGCGGGAGGGGGCGTTGAGCAGTTCTTC	CASSSLAGGGVEQFF
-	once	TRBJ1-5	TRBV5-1	TGCGCCAGCAGCCAACCCCGGGCGGGGGGACAGCCCCAGCATTTT	CASSQPRAGGQPQHF
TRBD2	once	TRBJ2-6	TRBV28	TGTGCCAGCAAGCGGGAGTCCTTTGGGGCCAACGTCCTGACTTTC	CASKRESFGANVLTF
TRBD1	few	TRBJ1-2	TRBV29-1	TGCAGCGTGCACAGGGGCTATGGCTACACCTTC	CSVHRGYGYTF
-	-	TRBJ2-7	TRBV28	TGTGCCAGCCTCAGGGACTACGAGCAGTACTTC	CASLRDYEQYF